These 6 T cell receptor beta chains came from one sample sequenced in a study of T cell responses to AZD1222 COVID-19 vaccine. Sequencing was performed with immunoSEQ multiplex PCR; in TCRdb, only in-frame clones are kept and a portion is missing. This table has approximately 100,000 clones, about 90% appearing once. This specimen was peripheral blood, taken on day 0 of AZD1222 vaccination. The receptors stem from an adult in good health.

The chain couples TRBV5-1 to TRBJ2-7; tentative D call: TRBD1 (5 bases). The V and J ends lost 1 base and 5 bases respectively, with 7 bases between them. The CDR3 has 12 residues. The germline V gene encodes CDR1 SGHRS and CDR2 YFSETQ. Written as DNA, the CDR3 is TGCGCCAGCAGCTTGACAGGTAACGAGCAGTACTTC. It encodes CASSLTGNEQYF.

CDR3 loop: CASSSIPGLPKPTDTQYF. The CDR3 DNA reads as TGTGCCAGCAGTTCAATTCCGGGACTACCAAAACCCACAGATACGCAGTATTTT. This sequence joins TRBV27 and TRBJ2-3; 7 bases agree with TRBD2. Trimming at V came to 4 bases and at J to 2 bases, leaving 15 bases not matched to a gene. The CDR3 is made up of 18 amino acids. Germline loops: CDR1 MNHEY, CDR2 SMNVEV (reference sequence).

The chain carries TRBV28 and TRBJ2-3; 10 nucleotides match TRBD2. V was pared by 7 bases and J by 5 bases, with 6 bases of the junction left unmatched. The CDR3 sequence is 14 residues long. The germline V gene encodes CDR1 MDHEN and CDR2 SYDVKM. CDR3 bases: TGTGCCAGCAATCTAGCGGGAGCGGGAGATACGCAGTATTTT. Translating it yields CASNLAGAGDTQYF.

The chain uses TRBV7-2 and TRBJ1-3; D is undetermined. Germline V gives CDR1 SGHTA, CDR2 FQGNSA. Trimming shortened V by 5 bases and J by 4 bases, and 18 bases separated the two germline ends. The CDR3 is 16 residues long. The DNA of the CDR3 is TGTGCCAGCAGCCCGTCTCGGGCCCCGAAGGGAAACACCATATATTTT. Amino acid sequence: CASSPSRAPKGNTIYF.

This chain connects TRBV19 to TRBJ2-7; 9 bases line up with TRBD1. Losses at the gene ends were 4 bases for V and 6 bases for J; bases not matched to a gene: 4. Per germline, CDR1 LNHDA and CDR2 SQIVND (reference sequence). The CDR3 is made up of 13 amino acids. CDR3 protein: CASSRTGDSEQYF. The CDR3 nucleotides are TGTGCCAGTAGTAGGACAGGGGACAGCGAGCAGTACTTC.

The chain has TRBV24-1 and TRBJ2-2; no firm D call. This CDR3 is built from 16 residues. Germline V gene sequence: CDR1 KGHDR, CDR2 SFDVKD. V shed 4 bases and J shed 4 bases, with 15 bases lying between them. In DNA, the CDR3 is TGTGCCACCAGTGACCACTGGGCCGGCGGCACCGGGGAGCTGTTTTTT. It translates to CATSDHWAGGTGELFF.